The entry below describes one T cell receptor beta chain. In the original analysis: It was from reference gene primer amplification that nucleated cell counts were estimated. Clones were sequenced by immunoSEQ multiplex PCR, and TCRdb holds only the in-frame ones, with some missing. V and J calls and clone size are given by that table; D and trimming were obtained from the DNA. The data show 190,000 or so clones, approximately 88% seen once. Trimming cost V 10 bases and J 2 bases; bases outside gene matches: 5. Per germline, CDR1 MDHEN and CDR2 SYDVKM. CDR3 length equals 13 residues. This sample was taken from a study of blood T cell repertoires in COVID-19. Study overall: There were acute and convalescent COVID-19 samples, and they came from the United States, Italy and Spain. PBMCs, B-cell-depleted T cells, or T cells were the source of the cDNA or gDNA that made up the material.

Sequencing was done on a sample of peripheral blood. The chain links TRBV28 to TRBJ1-5; 7 bases fit TRBD1. The receptor comes from a woman in her 30s with acute or convalescent COVID-19. The CDR3 region has the DNA TGTGCCACCGACAGGGACGGCAATCAGCCCCAGCATTTT. This translates into CATDRDGNQPQHF.